A single sample is the source of the 14 T cell receptor beta chains below, sequenced in a study of shared clonotypes between healthy human individuals. The naive CD8 subset, CD45RO-negative cells positively selected for CCR7, excluded terminally differentiated effector memory CD45RA+ cells. Data came from immunoSEQ multiplex PCR; TCRdb stores just in-frame clones and leaves some out. This sample has 1.5 million to 2.5 million clones, with about 95% found just once. Sequencing input: naive CD8+ T cells sorted from blood. Receptors were obtained from a man younger than 35 in good health.

V gene TRBV7-2 combines with J gene TRBJ2-3; TRBD2 aligns across 11 bases. After removal of 5 bases from V and 1 base from J, the junction contained 5 bases not matched to a gene. The germline V gene encodes CDR1 SGHTA and CDR2 FQGNSA. The CDR3 is 16 residues long. This CDR3 is CASSPTSGSGTDTQYF. The CDR3 nucleotides read TGTGCCAGCAGCCCAACTAGCGGGAGCGGCACAGATACGCAGTATTTT.

The chain has TRBV4-3 and TRBJ2-7, with D possibly matching TRBD1 (5 bases). The CDR3 runs to 13 residues. Germline assignment: CDR1 LGHNA and CDR2 YSLEER. V lost 0 bases and J lost 8, with 11 bases in between. Written as DNA, the CDR3 is TGCGCCAGCAGCCAAGATCATGGGGCCAAGCAGTACTTC. It yields the protein CASSQDHGAKQYF.

About this clone itself: Additional DNA sequences in this sample encode the identical CDR3. The V gene is TRBV13, the J gene TRBJ2-7, with TRBD1 as a possible D gene (6 bases). Between the trimmed V and J ends, which lost 4 bases and 3 bases, there was a span of 10 bases. Germline CDR1 reads PRHDT; CDR2 reads FYEKMQ (reference sequence). The CDR3 has 13 residues. CDR3 bases: TGTGCCAGCAGCTCACAGGGCAACTACGAGCAGTACTTC. Translated, it gives CASSSQGNYEQYF. The complete variable domain, with remaining parts taken from reference TRBV13 and TRBJ2-7, reads AAGVIQSPRHLIKEKRETATLKCYPIPRHDTVYWYQQGPGQDPQFLISFYEKMQSDKGSIPDRFSAQQFSDYHSELNMSSLELGDSALYFCASSSQGNYEQYFGPGTRLTVT.

This clone occurred once. The V and J genes are TRBV30 and TRBJ1-1, with a possible D match to TRBD1 (5 bases). Trimming shortened V by 0 bases and J by 4 bases, and 12 bases separated the two germline ends. CDR1 and CDR2 from the germline V gene are GTSNPN and SVGIG (reference sequence). This CDR3 region has 14 residues. The CDR3: CAWSVPREGTEAFF. CDR3 sequence (DNA): TGTGCCTGGAGTGTACCCAGGGAAGGCACTGAAGCTTTCTTT.

The chain couples TRBV2 to TRBJ1-4; 7 nucleotides align to TRBD1. Germline CDR1 SNHLY, CDR2 FYNNEI. Trimming cost V 1 base and J 0 bases; bases outside gene matches: 11. This CDR3 is 19 amino acids long. CDR3 amino acids: CASSEERAGGTATNEKLFF. The CDR3 nucleotides read TGTGCCAGCAGTGAAGAGCGGGCCGGTGGGACAGCAACTAATGAAAAACTGTTTTTT.

V gene TRBV4-3 combines with J gene TRBJ2-5, with D maybe TRBD1 (6 bases). This CDR3 is built from 18 residues. V was shortened by 1 base and J by 0 bases, with 18 bases between the two germline ends. Per germline, CDR1 LGHNA and CDR2 YSLEER. The CDR3 coding sequence is TGCGCCAGCAGCCAAGTTCGGGGTGGCAGGGGAGACCAAGAGACCCAGTACTTC. This translates into CASSQVRGGRGDQETQYF.

The count of this clone is one. This chain connects TRBV21-1 to TRBJ2-2; TRBD2 is the table's D call and was not checked against the DNA. TRBV21-1 is described as a pseudogene. This CDR3 region has 16 residues. The CDR3 is CASSRTRAGRPGELFF. In nucleotides, the CDR3 is TGTGCCAGCAGCAGAACGAGGGCAGGGAGGCCCGGGGAGCTGTTTTTT.

The V and J genes are TRBV5-6 and TRBJ2-2, with TRBD2 as a possible D gene (6 bases). The CDR3 runs to 15 residues. V was pared by 7 bases and J by 4 bases, with 17 bases between. CDR1 is SGHDT and CDR2 is YYEEEE in the germline V gene. CDR3 sequence reads: CASSWAGTFTGELFF. In nucleotides, the CDR3 is TGTGCCAGCTCCTGGGCGGGGACTTTCACCGGGGAGCTGTTTTTT.

The V and J genes are TRBV10-1 and TRBJ1-1; D unclear. In germline, CDR1 is WNHNN, CDR2 SYGVQD (reference sequence). V was cut by 4 bases and J by 1 base, with 7 bases left in between. The CDR3 is 13 residues long. The CDR3 loop reads CASSGTANTEAFF. In nucleotides, the CDR3 is TGCGCCAGCAGTGGAACTGCGAACACTGAAGCTTTCTTT.

This sequence joins TRBV5-4 and TRBJ2-5; 7 bases line up with TRBD2. There are 16 residues in the CDR3. Losses at the gene ends were 3 bases for V and 0 bases for J; bases not matched to a gene: 8. Germline assignment: CDR1 SGHNT and CDR2 YYREEE (reference sequence). As DNA, the CDR3 is TGTGCCAGCAGCTCCTACCGGGAGGAGGACCAAGAGACCCAGTACTTC. Amino acid sequence: CASSSYREEDQETQYF.

This chain links TRBV2 with TRBJ1-4; possible D gene TRBD1, 6 bases. V was cut by 4 bases and J by 6 bases, with 15 bases left in between. Germline V lookup: CDR1 SNHLY, CDR2 FYNNEI. The CDR3 is made up of 15 amino acids. As DNA, the CDR3 is TGTGCCAGCAGTGCGGGGGCTACGGCGTATGAAAAACTGTTTTTT. This codes for CASSAGATAYEKLFF.

This clone appeared a few times. The chain employs TRBV7-2 and TRBJ2-3; 12 bases line up with TRBD2. The germline V gene encodes CDR1 SGHTA and CDR2 FQGNSA. The CDR3 is 15 amino acids. V gave up 5 bases and J gave up 4 bases; unmatched junction bases: 4. CDR3 nucleotides: TGTGCCAGCAGCCCAAGACTAGCGGGAGCAGATACGCAGTATTTT. Amino acids: CASSPRLAGADTQYF.

This chain links TRBV30 with TRBJ1-1, with D perhaps matching TRBD1 (6 bases). The V and J ends lost 1 base and 5 bases respectively, with 11 bases between them. In germline, CDR1 is GTSNPN, CDR2 SVGIG (reference sequence). The CDR3 runs to 13 residues. As DNA, the CDR3 is TGTGCCTGGAGTGCACAGGGCTTTACTGAAGCTTTCTTT. Its translation: CAWSAQGFTEAFF.

Note on this clone: Other DNA sequences within the sample encode an identical CDR3. J is TRBJ2-7 and V is TRBV19; no reliable D call. The V gene lost 4 bases and the J gene lost 6 bases, with 7 bases spanning the gap. CDR1 and CDR2 from the germline V gene are LNHDA and SQIVND (reference sequence). This CDR3 is 11 amino acids long. CDR3 loop: CASSTGPEQYF. The DNA for the CDR3 is TGTGCCAGTAGTACCGGCCCCGAGCAGTACTTC.